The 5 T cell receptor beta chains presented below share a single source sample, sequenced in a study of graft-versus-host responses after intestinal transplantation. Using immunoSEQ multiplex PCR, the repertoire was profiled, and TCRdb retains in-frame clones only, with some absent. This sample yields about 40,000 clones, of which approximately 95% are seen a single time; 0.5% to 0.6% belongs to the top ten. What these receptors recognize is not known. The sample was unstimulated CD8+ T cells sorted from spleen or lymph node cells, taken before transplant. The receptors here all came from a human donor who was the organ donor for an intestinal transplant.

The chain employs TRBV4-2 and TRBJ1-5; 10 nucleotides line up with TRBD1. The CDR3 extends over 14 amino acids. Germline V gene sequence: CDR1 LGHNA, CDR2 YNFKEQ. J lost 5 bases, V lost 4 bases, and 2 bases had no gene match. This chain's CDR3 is CASSLGQGDQPQHF. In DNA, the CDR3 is TGTGCCAGCAGCCTTGGACAGGGGGATCAGCCCCAGCATTTT.

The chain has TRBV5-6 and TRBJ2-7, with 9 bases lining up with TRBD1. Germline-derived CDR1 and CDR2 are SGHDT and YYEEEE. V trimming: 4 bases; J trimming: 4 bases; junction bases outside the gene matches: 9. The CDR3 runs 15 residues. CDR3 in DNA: TGTGCCAGCAGCCGTGGGGGGACAGGGCCGTACGAGCAGTACTTC. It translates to CASSRGGTGPYEQYF. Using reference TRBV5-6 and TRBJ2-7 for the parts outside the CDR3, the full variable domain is DAGVTQSPTHLIKTRGQQVTLRCSPKSGHDTVSWYQQALGQGPQFIFQYYEEEERQRGNFPDRFSGHQFPNYSSELNVNALLLGDSALYLCASSRGGTGPYEQYFGPGTRLTVT.

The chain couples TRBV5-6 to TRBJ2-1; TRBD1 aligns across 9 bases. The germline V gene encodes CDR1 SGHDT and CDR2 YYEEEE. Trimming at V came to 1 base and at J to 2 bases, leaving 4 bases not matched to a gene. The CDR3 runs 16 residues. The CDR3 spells CASSLSDRGAYNEQFF. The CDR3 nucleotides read TGTGCCAGCAGCTTGTCCGACAGGGGGGCCTACAATGAGCAGTTCTTC.

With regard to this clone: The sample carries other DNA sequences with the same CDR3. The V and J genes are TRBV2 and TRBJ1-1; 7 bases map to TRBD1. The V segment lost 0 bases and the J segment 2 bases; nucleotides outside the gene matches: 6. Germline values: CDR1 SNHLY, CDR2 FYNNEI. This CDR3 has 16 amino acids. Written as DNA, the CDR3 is TGTGCCAGCAGTGAAGCGCTGGGACAGCTTAACACTGAAGCTTTCTTT. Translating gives CASSEALGQLNTEAFF.

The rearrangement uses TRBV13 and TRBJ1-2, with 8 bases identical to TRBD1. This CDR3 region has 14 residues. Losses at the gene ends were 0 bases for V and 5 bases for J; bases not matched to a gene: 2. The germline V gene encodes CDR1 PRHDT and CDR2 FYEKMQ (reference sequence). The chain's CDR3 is CASSLGQGGYGYTF. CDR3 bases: TGTGCCAGCAGCTTAGGACAGGGGGGATATGGCTACACCTTC.